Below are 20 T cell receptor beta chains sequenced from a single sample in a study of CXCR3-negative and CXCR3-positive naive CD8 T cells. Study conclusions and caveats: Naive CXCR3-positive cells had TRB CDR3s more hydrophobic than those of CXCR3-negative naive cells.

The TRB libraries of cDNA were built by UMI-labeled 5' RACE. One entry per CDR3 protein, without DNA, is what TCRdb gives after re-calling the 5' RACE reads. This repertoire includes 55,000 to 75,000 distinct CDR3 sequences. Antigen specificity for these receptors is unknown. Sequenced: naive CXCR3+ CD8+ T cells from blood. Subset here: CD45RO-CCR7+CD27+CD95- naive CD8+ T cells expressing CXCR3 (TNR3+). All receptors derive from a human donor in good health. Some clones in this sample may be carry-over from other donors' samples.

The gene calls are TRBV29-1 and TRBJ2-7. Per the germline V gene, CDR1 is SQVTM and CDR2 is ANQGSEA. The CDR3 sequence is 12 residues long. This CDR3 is CSVEGISYEQYF.

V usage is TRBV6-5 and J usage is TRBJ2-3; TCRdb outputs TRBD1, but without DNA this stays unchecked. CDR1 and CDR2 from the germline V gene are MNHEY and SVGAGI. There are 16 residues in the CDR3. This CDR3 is CASSYPAGTATDTQYF.

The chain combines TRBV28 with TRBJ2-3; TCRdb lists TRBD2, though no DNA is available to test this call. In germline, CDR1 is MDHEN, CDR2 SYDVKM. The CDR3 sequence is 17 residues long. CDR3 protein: CASSLSWLADSTDTQYF.

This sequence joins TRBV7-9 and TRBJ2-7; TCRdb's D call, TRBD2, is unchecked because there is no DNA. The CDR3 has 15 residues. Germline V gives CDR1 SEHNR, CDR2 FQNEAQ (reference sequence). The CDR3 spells CASSLGPSLSYEQYF.

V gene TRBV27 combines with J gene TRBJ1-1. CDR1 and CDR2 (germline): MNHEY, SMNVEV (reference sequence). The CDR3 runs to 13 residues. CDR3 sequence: CASRLGWGTEAFF.

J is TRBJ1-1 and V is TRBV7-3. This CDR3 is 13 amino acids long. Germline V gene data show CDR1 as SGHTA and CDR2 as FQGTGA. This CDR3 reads CASSSLDGTEAFF.

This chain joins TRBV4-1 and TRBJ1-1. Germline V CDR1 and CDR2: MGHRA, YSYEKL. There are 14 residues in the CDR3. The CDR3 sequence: CASSPLPGNREAFF.

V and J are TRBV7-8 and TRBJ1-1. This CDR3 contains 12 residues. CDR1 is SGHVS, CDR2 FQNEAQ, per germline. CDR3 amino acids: CTSSSNVEGAFF.

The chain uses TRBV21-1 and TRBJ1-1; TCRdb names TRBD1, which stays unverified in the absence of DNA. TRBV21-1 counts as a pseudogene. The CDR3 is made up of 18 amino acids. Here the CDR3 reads CASSPKGGTVKLNTEAFF.

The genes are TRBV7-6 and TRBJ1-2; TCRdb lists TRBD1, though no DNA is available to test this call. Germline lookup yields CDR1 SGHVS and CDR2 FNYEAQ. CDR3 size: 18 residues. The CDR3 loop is CASSLSGSLETRSHGYTF.

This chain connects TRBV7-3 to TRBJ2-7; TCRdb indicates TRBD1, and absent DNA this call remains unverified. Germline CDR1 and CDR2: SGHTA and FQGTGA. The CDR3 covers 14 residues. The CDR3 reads CASSSTGSDVEQYF.

CDR3 sequence: CASSTGGAWETQYF. V usage is TRBV28 and J usage is TRBJ2-5; TCRdb gives TRBD1 as the D gene, but with no DNA this cannot be confirmed. This CDR3 has 14 amino acids. Germline values: CDR1 MDHEN, CDR2 SYDVKM.

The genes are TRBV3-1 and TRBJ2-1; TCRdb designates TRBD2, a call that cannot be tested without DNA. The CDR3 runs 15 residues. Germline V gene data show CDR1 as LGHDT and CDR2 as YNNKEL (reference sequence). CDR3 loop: CASSRGPGGVNEQFF.

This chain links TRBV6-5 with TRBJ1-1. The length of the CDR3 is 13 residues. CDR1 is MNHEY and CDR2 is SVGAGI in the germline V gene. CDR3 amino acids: CASRSGRVTEAFF.

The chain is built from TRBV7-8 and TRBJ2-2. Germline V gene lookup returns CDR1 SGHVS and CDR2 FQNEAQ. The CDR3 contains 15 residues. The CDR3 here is CASSLVRANTGELFF.

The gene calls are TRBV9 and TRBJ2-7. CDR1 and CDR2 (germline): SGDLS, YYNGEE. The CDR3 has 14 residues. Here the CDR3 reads CASSGQGLPYEQYF.

This CDR3 reads CSVAGLAPNEQFF. V gene TRBV29-1 combines with J gene TRBJ2-1; with no DNA, the TCRdb D assignment of TRBD2 cannot be verified. CDR1 is SQVTM, CDR2 ANQGSEA, per germline. This CDR3 is 13 amino acids long.

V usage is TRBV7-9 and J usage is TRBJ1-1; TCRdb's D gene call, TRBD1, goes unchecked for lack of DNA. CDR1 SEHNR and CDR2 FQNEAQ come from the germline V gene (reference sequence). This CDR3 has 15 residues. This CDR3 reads CASSSFGQWNTEAFF.

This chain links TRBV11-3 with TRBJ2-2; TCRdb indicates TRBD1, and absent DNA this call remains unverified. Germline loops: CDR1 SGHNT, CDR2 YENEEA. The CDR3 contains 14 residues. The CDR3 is CASRAGGEAGELFF.

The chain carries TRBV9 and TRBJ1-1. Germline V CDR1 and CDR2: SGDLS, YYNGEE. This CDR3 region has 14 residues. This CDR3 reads CASTPSTMNTEAFF.